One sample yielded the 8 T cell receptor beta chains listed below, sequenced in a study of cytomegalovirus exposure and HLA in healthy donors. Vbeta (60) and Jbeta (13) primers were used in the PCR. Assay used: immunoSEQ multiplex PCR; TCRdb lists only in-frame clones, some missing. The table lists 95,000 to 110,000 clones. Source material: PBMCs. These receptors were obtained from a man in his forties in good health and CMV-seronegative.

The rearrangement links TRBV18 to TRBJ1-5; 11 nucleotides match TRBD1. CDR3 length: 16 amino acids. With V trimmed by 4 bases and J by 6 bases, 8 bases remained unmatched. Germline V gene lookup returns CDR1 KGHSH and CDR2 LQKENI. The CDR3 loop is CASSRPTGTGGQPQHF. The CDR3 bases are TGTGCCAGCTCACGACCTACCGGGACAGGGGGTCAGCCCCAGCATTTT.

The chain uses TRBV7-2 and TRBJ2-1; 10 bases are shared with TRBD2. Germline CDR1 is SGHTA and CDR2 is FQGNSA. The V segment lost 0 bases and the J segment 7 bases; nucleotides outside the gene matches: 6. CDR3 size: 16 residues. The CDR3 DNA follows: TGTGCCAGCAGCTTAGCTGCTAGCGGGAGTTCGAATGAGCAGTTCTTC. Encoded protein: CASSLAASGSSNEQFF.

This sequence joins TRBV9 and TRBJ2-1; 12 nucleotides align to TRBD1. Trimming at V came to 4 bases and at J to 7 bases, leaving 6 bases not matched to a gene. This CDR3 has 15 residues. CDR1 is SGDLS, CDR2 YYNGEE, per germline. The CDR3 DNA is TGTGCCAGCAGCAGCCGGGACAGGGGGCAGAATGAGCAGTTCTTC. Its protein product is CASSSRDRGQNEQFF.

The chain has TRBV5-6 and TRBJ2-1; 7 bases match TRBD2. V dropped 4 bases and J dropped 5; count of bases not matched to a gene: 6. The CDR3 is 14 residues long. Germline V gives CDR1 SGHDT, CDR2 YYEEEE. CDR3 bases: TGTGCCAGCAGCGCGGGAGTCAACAACAATGAGCAGTTCTTC. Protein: CASSAGVNNNEQFF. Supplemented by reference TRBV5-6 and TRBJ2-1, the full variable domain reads DAGVTQSPTHLIKTRGQQVTLRCSPKSGHDTVSWYQQALGQGPQFIFQYYEEEERQRGNFPDRFSGHQFPNYSSELNVNALLLGDSALYLCASSAGVNNNEQFFGPGTRLTVL.

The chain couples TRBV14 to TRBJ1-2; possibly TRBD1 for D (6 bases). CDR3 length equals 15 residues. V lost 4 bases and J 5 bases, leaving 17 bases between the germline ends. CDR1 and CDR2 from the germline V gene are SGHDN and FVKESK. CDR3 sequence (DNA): TGTGCCAGCAGCCCAGGAGTAGGACAGCTTTATGGCTACACCTTC. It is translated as CASSPGVGQLYGYTF.

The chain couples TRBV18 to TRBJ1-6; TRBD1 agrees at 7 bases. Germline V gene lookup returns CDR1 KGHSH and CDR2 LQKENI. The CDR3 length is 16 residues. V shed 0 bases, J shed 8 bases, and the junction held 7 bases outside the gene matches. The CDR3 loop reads CASSPPRQGTHSPLHF. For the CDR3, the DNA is TGTGCCAGCTCACCACCCCGACAGGGTACGCATTCACCCCTCCACTTT. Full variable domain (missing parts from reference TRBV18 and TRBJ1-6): NAGVMQNPRHLVRRRGQEARLRCSPMKGHSHVYWYRQLPEEGLKFMVYLQKENIIDESGMPKERFSAEFPKEGPSILRIQQVVRGDSAAYFCASSPPRQGTHSPLHFGNGTRLTVT.

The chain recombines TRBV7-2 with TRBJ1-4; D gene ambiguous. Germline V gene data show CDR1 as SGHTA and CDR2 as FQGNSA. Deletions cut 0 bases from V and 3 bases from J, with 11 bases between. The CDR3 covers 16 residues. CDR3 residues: CASSLAGANPNEKLFF. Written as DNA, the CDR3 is TGTGCCAGCAGCTTAGCAGGAGCCAACCCTAATGAAAAACTGTTTTTT.

The CDR3 loop reads CAIGDRGRSSYEQYF. The DNA for the CDR3 is TGTGCCATCGGAGACAGGGGGCGAAGCTCCTACGAGCAGTACTTC. The chain joins TRBV28 to TRBJ2-7, with TRBD1 identical over 10 bases. CDR1 and CDR2 from the germline V gene are MDHEN and SYDVKM. V gave up 10 bases and J gave up 0 bases; unmatched junction bases: 9. The CDR3 spans 15 residues.